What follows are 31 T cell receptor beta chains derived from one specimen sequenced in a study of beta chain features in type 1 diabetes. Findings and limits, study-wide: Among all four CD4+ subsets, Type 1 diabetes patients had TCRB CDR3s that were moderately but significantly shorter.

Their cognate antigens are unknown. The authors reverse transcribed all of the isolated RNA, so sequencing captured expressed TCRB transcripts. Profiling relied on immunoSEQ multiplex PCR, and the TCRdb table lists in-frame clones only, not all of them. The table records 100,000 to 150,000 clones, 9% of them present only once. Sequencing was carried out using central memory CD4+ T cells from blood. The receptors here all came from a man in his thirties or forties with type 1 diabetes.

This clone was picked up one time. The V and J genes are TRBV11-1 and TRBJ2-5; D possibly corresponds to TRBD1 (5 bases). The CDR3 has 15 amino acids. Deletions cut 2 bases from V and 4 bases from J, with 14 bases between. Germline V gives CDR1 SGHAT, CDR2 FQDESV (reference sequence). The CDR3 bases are TGTGCCAGCAGCTTACAGGGTATCGAAGGAGAGACCCAGTACTTC. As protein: CASSLQGIEGETQYF.

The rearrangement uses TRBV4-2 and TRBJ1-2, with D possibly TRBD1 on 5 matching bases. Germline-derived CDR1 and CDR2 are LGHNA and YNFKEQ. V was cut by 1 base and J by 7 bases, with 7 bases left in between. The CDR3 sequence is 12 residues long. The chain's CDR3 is CASSQGRGGYTF. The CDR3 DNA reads TGTGCCAGCAGCCAAGGGAGGGGTGGCTACACCTTC.

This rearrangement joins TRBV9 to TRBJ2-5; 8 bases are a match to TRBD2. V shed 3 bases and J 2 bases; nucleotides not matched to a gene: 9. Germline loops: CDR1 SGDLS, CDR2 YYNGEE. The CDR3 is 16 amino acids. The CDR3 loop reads CASSAGGGLPQETQYF. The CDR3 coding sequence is TGTGCCAGCAGCGCGGGGGGGGGACTACCACAAGAGACCCAGTACTTC.

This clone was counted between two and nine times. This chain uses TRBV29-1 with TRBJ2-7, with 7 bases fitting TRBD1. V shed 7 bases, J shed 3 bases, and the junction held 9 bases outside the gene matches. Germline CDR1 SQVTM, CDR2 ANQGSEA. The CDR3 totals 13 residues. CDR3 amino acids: CSGLTGRCYEQYF. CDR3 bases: TGCAGCGGGTTGACAGGGAGATGCTACGAGCAGTACTTC.

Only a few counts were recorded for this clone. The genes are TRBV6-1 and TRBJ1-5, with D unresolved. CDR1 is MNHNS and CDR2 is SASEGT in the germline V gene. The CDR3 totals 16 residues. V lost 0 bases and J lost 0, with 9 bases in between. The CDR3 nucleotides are TGTGCCAGCAGTGAAGCCCACGGGGTTAGCAATCAGCCCCAGCATTTT. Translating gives CASSEAHGVSNQPQHF.

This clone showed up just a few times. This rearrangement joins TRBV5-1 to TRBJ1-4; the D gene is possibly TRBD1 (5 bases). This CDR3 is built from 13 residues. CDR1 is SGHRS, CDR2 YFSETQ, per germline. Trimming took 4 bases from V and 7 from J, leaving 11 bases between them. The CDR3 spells CASSRGIGEKLFF. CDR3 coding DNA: TGCGCCAGCAGCCGGGGGATAGGTGAAAAACTGTTTTTT.

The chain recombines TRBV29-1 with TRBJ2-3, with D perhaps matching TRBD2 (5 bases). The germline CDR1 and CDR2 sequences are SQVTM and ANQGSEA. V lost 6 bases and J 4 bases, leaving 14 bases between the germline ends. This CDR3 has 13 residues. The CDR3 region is CSVETSSADTQYF. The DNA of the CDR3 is TGCAGCGTCGAAACTAGTTCGGCAGATACGCAGTATTTT.

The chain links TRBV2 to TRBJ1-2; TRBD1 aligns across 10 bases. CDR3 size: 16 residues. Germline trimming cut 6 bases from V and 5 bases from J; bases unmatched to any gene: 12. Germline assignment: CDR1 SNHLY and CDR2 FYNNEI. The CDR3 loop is CASSNTGTGVFYGYTF. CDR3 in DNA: TGTGCCAGCAGCAATACCGGGACAGGGGTTTTTTATGGCTACACCTTC.

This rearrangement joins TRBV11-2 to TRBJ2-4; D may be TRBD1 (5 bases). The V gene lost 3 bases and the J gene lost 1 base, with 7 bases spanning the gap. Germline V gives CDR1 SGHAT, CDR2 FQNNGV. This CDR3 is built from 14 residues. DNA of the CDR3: TGTGCCAGCAGCTTCTCAGGGGCCAAAAACATTCAGTACTTC. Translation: CASSFSGAKNIQYF. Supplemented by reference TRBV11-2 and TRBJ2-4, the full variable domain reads EAGVAQSPRYKIIEKRQSVAFWCNPISGHATLYWYQQILGQGPKLLIQFQNNGVVDDSQLPKDRFSAERLKGVDSTLKIQPAKLEDSAVYLCASSFSGAKNIQYFGAGTRLSVL.

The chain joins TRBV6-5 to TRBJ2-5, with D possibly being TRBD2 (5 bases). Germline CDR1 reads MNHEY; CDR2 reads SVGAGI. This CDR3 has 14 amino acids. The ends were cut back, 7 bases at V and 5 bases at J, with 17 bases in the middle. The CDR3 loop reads CASTSYGRRETQYF. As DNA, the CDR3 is TGTGCCAGCACCAGCTACGGAAGGAGGGAGACCCAGTACTTC.

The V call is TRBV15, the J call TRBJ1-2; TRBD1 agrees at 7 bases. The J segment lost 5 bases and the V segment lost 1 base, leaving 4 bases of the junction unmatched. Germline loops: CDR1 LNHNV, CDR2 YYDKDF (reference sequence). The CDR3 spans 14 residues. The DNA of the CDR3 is TGTGCCACCAGCAGAGCGGGACAGATATATGGCTACACCTTC. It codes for CATSRAGQIYGYTF.

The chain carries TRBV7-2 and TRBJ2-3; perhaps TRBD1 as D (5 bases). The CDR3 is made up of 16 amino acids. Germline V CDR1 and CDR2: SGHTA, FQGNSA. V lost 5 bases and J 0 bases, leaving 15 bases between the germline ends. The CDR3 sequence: CASSPSSRASTDTQYF. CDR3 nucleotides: TGTGCCAGCAGCCCGTCAAGCAGGGCTAGCACAGATACGCAGTATTTT.

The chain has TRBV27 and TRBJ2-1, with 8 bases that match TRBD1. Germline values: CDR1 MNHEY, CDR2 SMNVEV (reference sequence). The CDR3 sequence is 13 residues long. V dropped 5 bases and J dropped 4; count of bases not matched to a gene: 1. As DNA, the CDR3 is TGTGCCAGCAGTCGGACAGGGTACAATGAGCAGTTCTTC. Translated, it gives CASSRTGYNEQFF.

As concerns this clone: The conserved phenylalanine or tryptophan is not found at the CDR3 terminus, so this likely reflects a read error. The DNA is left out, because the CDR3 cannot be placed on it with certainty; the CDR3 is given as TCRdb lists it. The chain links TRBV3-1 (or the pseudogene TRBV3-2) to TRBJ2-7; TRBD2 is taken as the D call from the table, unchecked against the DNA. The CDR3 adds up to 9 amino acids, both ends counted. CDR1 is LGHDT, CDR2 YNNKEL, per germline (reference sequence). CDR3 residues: CASSQRRSI.

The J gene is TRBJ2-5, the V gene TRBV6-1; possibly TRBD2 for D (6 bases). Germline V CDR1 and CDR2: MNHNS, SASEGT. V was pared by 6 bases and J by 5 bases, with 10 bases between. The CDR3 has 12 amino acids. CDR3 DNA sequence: TGTGCCAGCAGGGGGACTGTGGAGACCCAGTACTTC. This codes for CASRGTVETQYF.

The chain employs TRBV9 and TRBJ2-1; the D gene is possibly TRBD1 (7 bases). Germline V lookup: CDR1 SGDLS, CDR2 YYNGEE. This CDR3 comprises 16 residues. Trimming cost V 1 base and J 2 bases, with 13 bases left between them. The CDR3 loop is CASSVSRGTAYNEQFF. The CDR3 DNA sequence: TGTGCCAGCAGCGTATCCCGCGGGACAGCCTACAATGAGCAGTTCTTC.

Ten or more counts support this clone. The CDR3 is CAYSGDGNQPQHF. The CDR3 DNA reads TGTGCCTACTCAGGGGACGGCAATCAGCCCCAGCATTTT. The chain couples TRBV30 to TRBJ1-5, with D maybe TRBD1 (6 bases). This CDR3 has 13 residues. Germline V gives CDR1 GTSNPN, CDR2 SVGIG (reference sequence). V dropped 7 bases and J dropped 2 bases, with 12 bases sitting between them. The full variable domain, its missing parts supplied by reference TRBV30 and TRBJ1-5, is SQTIHQWPATLVQPVGSPLSLECTVEGTSNPNLYWYRQAAGRGLQLLFYSVGIGQISSEVPQNLSASRPQDRQFILSSKKLLLSDSGFYLCAYSGDGNQPQHFGDGTRLSIL.

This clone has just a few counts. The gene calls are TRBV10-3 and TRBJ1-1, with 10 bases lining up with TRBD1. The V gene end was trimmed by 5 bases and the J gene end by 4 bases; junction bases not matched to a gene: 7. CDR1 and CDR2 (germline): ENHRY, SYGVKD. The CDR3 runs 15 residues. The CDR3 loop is CAISPTGGFGTEAFF. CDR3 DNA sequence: TGTGCCATCAGTCCGACAGGGGGCTTCGGCACTGAAGCTTTCTTT.

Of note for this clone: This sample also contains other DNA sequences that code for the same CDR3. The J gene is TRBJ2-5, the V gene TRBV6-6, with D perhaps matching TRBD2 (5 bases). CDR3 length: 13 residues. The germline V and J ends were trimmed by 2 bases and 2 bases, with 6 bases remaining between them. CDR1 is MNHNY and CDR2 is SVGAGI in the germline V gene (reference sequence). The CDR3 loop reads CASSYRDQETQYF. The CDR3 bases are TGTGCCAGCAGTTACCGGGATCAAGAGACCCAGTACTTC.

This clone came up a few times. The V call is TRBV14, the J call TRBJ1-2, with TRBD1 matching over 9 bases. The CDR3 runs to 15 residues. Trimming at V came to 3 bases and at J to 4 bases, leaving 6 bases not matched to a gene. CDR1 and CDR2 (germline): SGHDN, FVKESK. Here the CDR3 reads CASSQRTGEPYGYTF. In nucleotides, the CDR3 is TGTGCCAGCAGCCAGCGGACAGGGGAACCCTATGGCTACACCTTC.

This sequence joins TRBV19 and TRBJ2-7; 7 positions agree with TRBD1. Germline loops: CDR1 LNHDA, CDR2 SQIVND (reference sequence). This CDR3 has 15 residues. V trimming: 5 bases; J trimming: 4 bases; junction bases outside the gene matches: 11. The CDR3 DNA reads TGTGCCAGTAGTGTCGACAGGGTCCCGGCTTACGAGCAGTACTTC. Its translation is CASSVDRVPAYEQYF.

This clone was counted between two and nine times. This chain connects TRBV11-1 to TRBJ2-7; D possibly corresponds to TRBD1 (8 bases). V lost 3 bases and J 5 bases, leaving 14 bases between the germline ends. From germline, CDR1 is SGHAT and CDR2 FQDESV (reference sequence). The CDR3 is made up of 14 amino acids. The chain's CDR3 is CASSFQQGGNEQYF. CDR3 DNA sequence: TGTGCCAGCAGCTTCCAACAGGGGGGGAACGAGCAGTACTTC.

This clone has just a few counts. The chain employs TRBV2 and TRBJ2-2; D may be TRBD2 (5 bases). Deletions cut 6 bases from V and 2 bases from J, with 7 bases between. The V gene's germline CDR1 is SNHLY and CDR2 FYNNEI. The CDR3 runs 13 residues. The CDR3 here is CASREVNTGELFF. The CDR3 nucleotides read TGTGCCAGCAGGGAGGTCAACACCGGGGAGCTGTTTTTT.

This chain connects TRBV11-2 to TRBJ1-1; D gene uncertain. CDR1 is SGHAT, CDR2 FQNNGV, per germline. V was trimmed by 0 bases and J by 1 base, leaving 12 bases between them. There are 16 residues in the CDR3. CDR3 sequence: CASSLDFGVRNTEAFF. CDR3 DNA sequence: TGTGCCAGCAGCTTAGATTTCGGGGTGAGGAACACTGAAGCTTTCTTT.

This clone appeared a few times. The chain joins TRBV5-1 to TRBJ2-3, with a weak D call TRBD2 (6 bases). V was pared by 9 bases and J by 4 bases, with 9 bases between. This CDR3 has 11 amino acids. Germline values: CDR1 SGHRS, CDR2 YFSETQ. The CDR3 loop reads CATREADTQYF. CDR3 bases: TGCGCCACCAGGGAGGCAGATACGCAGTATTTT. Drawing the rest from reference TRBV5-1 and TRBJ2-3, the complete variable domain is KAGVTQTPRYLIKTRGQQVTLSCSPISGHRSVSWYQQTPGQGLQFLFEYFSETQRNKGNFPGRFSGRQFSNSRSEMNVSTLELGDSALYLCATREADTQYFGPGTRLTVL.

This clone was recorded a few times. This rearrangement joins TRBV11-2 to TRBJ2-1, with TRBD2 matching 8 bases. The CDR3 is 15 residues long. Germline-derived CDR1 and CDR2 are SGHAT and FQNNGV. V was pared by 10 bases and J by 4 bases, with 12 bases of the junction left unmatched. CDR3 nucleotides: TGTGCCACTCTCGAGGCTAGCGGGTTTTACAATGAGCAGTTCTTC. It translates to CATLEASGFYNEQFF.

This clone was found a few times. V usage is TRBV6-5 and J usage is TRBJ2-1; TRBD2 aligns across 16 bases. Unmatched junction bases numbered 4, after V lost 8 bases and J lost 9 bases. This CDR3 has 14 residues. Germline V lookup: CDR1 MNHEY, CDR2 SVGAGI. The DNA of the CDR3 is TGTGCCAGCTCGGGACTAGCGGGGGGGCGTGAGCAGTTCTTC. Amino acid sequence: CASSGLAGGREQFF.

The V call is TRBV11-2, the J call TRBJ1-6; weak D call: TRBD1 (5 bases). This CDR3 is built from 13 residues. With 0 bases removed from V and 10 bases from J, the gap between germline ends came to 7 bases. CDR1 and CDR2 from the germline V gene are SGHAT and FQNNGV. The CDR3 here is CASSLDRASPLHF. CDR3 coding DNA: TGTGCCAGCAGCTTAGACAGGGCCTCACCCCTCCACTTT.

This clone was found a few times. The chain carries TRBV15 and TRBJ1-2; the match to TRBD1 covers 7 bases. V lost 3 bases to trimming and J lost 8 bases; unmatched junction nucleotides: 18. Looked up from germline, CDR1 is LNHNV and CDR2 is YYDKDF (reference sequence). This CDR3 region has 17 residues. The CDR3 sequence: CATSRTGWRGEEDGYTF. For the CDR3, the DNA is TGTGCCACCAGCAGGACAGGGTGGCGTGGGGAGGAAGACGGCTACACCTTC. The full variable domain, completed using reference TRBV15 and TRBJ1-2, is DAMVIQNPRYQVTQFGKPVTLSCSQTLNHNVMYWYQQKSSQAPKLLFHYYDKDFNNEADTPDNFQSRRPNTSFCFLDIRSPGLGDTAMYLCATSRTGWRGEEDGYTFGSGTRLTVV.

This CDR3 reads CASSQEQGGGYGYTF. The CDR3 coding sequence is TGTGCCAGCAGCCAAGAACAGGGGGGGGGCTATGGCTACACCTTC. This sequence joins TRBV4-2 and TRBJ1-2, with 8 positions matching TRBD1. The CDR3 sequence is 15 residues long. The V gene's germline CDR1 is LGHNA and CDR2 YNFKEQ. The V gene end was trimmed by 0 bases and the J gene end by 4 bases; junction bases not matched to a gene: 4.

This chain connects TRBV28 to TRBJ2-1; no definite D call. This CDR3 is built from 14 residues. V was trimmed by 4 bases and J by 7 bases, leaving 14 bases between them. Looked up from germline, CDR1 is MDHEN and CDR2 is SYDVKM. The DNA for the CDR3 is TGTGCCAGCAGTTCCCCAGCCGTGCGGAATGAGCAGTTCTTC. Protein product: CASSSPAVRNEQFF.